The 16 T cell receptor beta chains listed next were all sequenced from one sample in a study of T cell repertoires in cytomegalovirus infection. TCRdb reprocessed the reads via MiXCR and lists one record per CDR3 protein. The data show 500,000 to 600,000 distinct CDR3 sequences, with 16% seen just once and about 24% held by the top ten. The material sequenced was CD8+ T cells from PBMCs. The receptors were sampled from a human donor in good health (CMV status not recorded). Some clones in this sample may be carry-over from other donors' samples.

CDR3 sequence reads: CASSQNFPVGDTEAFF. Here the CDR3 DNA reads TGTGCCAGCAGCCAAAATTTCCCCGTTGGGGACACTGAAGCTTTCTTT. The chain links TRBV4-2 to TRBJ1-1; D is ambiguous. With 2 bases removed from V and 3 bases from J, the gap between germline ends came to 16 bases. This CDR3 has 16 residues. The germline gives CDR1 LGHNA, CDR2 YNFKEQ.

There are many counts of this clonotype. The CDR3 bases are TGCAGCGTCCCGTGGGGGTACAATGAGCAGTTCTTC. Amino acids: CSVPWGYNEQFF. The chain joins TRBV29-1 to TRBJ2-1; D possibly matches TRBD1 or TRBD2 (5 bases each). This CDR3 is 12 amino acids long. The germline CDR1 and CDR2 sequences are SQVTM and ANQGSEA. The V end lost 6 bases, the J end lost 4 bases, and 10 bases lay between the germline ends.

This clonotype was seen just once. A single base separates this from a much larger clone, so it may be a read error. V is TRBV28 and J is TRBJ2-3; D might be TRBD1 or TRBD2, each matching 5 bases. In germline, CDR1 is MDHEN, CDR2 SYDVKM. There are 15 residues in the CDR3. The CDR3 region is CTSSSGSINTDTQYF. In DNA, the CDR3 is TGTACCAGCAGTTCAGGGAGTATTAACACAGATACGCAGTATTTT.

This clonotype has more than one count but fewer than ten. This sequence joins TRBV27 and TRBJ2-5; 8 bases match TRBD2. V gave up 6 bases and J gave up 0 bases; unmatched junction bases: 9. Per the germline V gene, CDR1 is MNHEY and CDR2 is SMNVEV (reference sequence). There are 16 residues in the CDR3. As DNA, the CDR3 is TGTGCCAGCAGCCCATCAGCGGGAGTGTACCAAGAGACCCAGTACTTC. It is translated as CASSPSAGVYQETQYF.

This clonotype was picked up one time. No conserved phenylalanine or tryptophan is present at the end of the CDR3, so a read error is the likely explanation. The chain combines TRBV13 with TRBJ2-7; the D is unclear. The CDR3 has 15 residues. Germline CDR1 PRHDT, CDR2 FYEKMQ (reference sequence). V was trimmed by 5 bases and J by 0 bases, leaving 14 bases between them. CDR3 protein: CASSPSGHRSYEQYL. The CDR3 DNA reads as TGTGCCAGCAGCCCGTCTGGCCACCGCTCCTACGAGCAGTACTTA.

This chain links TRBV4-1 with TRBJ2-3, with 9 nucleotides matching TRBD2. Germline values: CDR1 MGHRA, CDR2 YSYEKL. V lost 1 base to trimming and J lost 6 bases; unmatched junction nucleotides: 8. This CDR3 region has 16 residues. The CDR3 sequence is CASSQGTSDLRDTQYF. The CDR3 region has the DNA TGCGCCAGCAGCCAAGGGACTAGCGACTTACGGGATACGCAGTATTTT.

The chain employs TRBV27 and TRBJ2-7, with 10 bases lining up with TRBD1. CDR3 length: 14 amino acids. CDR1 and CDR2 from the germline V gene are MNHEY and SMNVEV (reference sequence). Losses at the gene ends were 6 bases for V and 5 bases for J; bases not matched to a gene: 7. The CDR3 nucleotides read TGTGCCAGCAGCTCGACAGGGGGCCAGCACGAGCAGTACTTC. This gives the protein CASSSTGGQHEQYF.

This clonotype has at least ten counts. V gene TRBV29-1 combines with J gene TRBJ1-2; perhaps TRBD1 as D (5 bases). Germline V gene data show CDR1 as SQVTM and CDR2 as ANQGSEA. The V and J ends lost 6 bases and 2 bases respectively, with 22 bases between them. The CDR3 totals 16 residues. The CDR3 loop is CSVILSTGTANYGYTF. In nucleotides, the CDR3 is TGCAGCGTCATCCTTAGCACCGGGACGGCAAACTATGGCTACACCTTC. Using reference TRBV29-1 and TRBJ1-2 for the parts outside the CDR3, the full variable domain is SAVISQKPSRDICQRGTSLTIQCQVDSQVTMMFWYRQQPGQSLTLIATANQGSEATYESGFVIDKFPISRPNLTFSTLTVSNMSPEDSSIYLCSVILSTGTANYGYTFGSGTRLTVV.

This clonotype was picked up a small number of times. This chain connects TRBV29-1 to TRBJ2-2, with 7 nucleotides matching TRBD2. The V gene end was trimmed by 3 bases and the J gene end by 4 bases; junction bases not matched to a gene: 5. The germline V gene has CDR1 SQVTM and CDR2 ANQGSEA. CDR3 length: 14 amino acids. In nucleotides, the CDR3 is TGCAGCGTTGAGCAATTAGCGGGCACCGGGGAGCTGTTTTTT. It is translated as CSVEQLAGTGELFF.

Concerning this clonotype: Possible read error: a much larger clone is one base away. The chain joins TRBV7-4 to TRBJ2-1; possibly TRBD1 for D (5 bases). Trimming removed 5 bases at V and 10 bases at J, with 12 bases between. Per germline, CDR1 SGHVT and CDR2 SQSDAQ. The CDR3 has 12 residues. The DNA of the CDR3 is TGTGCCAGCAGCCCCAGACAGTACGAGCAGTTCTTC. It encodes CASSPRQYEQFF.

This clonotype was seen at least ten times. The rearrangement uses TRBV11-2 and TRBJ2-1, with 11 bases matching TRBD2. Germline V CDR1 and CDR2: SGHAT, FQNNGV. J was trimmed by 0 bases and V by 5 bases; bases with no gene match: 12. The CDR3 has 19 amino acids. CDR3 sequence reads: CASSRPLAGGSSSYNEQFF. For the CDR3, the DNA is TGTGCCAGCAGCCGACCGCTAGCGGGGGGCTCCAGCTCCTACAATGAGCAGTTCTTC.

This clonotype has at least ten counts. The rearrangement joins TRBV10-3 to TRBJ2-3; TRBD2 is a possible D gene (6 bases). From germline, CDR1 is ENHRY and CDR2 SYGVKD. V was pared by 10 bases and J by 5 bases, with 10 bases between. The CDR3 covers 11 residues. As DNA, the CDR3 is TGTGCCACGGAGGGTTTAGATACGCAGTATTTT. Its protein is CATEGLDTQYF.

This rearrangement joins TRBV9 to TRBJ1-2, with TRBD1 matching 10 bases. Looked up from germline, CDR1 is SGDLS and CDR2 is YYNGEE. The CDR3 runs to 15 residues. With V trimmed by 7 bases and J by 0 bases, 6 bases remained unmatched. Here the CDR3 reads CASGDRGPPNYGYTF. CDR3 bases: TGTGCCAGCGGGGACAGGGGACCGCCTAACTATGGCTACACCTTC.

This clonotype was detected only a few times. The chain recombines TRBV7-6 with TRBJ2-1; D may correspond to TRBD1 or TRBD2 (6 bases each). This CDR3 comprises 15 residues. Germline-derived CDR1 and CDR2 are SGHVS and FNYEAQ. V dropped 3 bases and J dropped 3 bases, with 12 bases sitting between them. The CDR3: CASSFPEGGYNEQFF. The CDR3 bases are TGTGCCAGCAGCTTCCCCGAGGGGGGCTACAATGAGCAGTTCTTC.

The table lists this clonotype with many counts. The V and J genes are TRBV10-3 and TRBJ1-1; 7 nucleotides line up with TRBD1. CDR1 and CDR2 from the germline V gene are ENHRY and SYGVKD. The ends lost 10 bases at V and 10 bases at J; junction bases unmatched: 15. This CDR3 is built from 13 residues. The CDR3 reads CASWDRNERLAFF. The DNA for the CDR3 is TGTGCCAGTTGGGACAGAAATGAGCGGTTAGCTTTCTTT.

Notes on this clonotype: This CDR3 is missing its conserved last phenylalanine or tryptophan, likely due to a read error. V gene TRBV5-4 combines with J gene TRBJ2-1; D is unresolved. V lost 0 bases, J lost 7 bases, and 5 bases lay in between. The CDR3 is 12 residues long. From germline, CDR1 is SGHNT and CDR2 YYREEE (reference sequence). CDR3 amino acids: CASSLAKNEQFL. In DNA form, the CDR3 reads TGTGCCAGCAGCTTGGCCAAGAATGAGCAGTTCTTA.